This T cell receptor (beta chain) is from a study of T cell repertoires in cytomegalovirus infection. TCRdb called the reads again in MiXCR, with one record for every CDR3 protein. Among some 680,000 distinct CDR3 sequences, 35% were seen once, and the ten largest hold around 2.6%. Germline V gene lookup returns CDR1 MNHEY and CDR2 SVGEGT. This CDR3 has 16 residues. On this clonotype itself: As yet, its antigen is unknown. A read error may produce the germline difference seen at one junction end.

Notes on the study in general: In two of eight donors, the top clonotype was HLA-C-restricted CMV-specific.

The receptor comes from a human donor in good health (CMV status not recorded). Some clones in this sample may be carry-over from other donors' samples. The material sequenced was PBMCs. The chain is built from TRBV6-2 or TRBV6-3 and TRBJ1-5; no clear D gene. For the CDR3, the DNA is TGTGCCAGCAGTACAAAGACAAGATATAGCAATCAGCCCCAGCTTTTT. Protein: CASSTKTRYSNQPQLF.